This TCR beta chain was sequenced during a study of CD8 T cells in Susac syndrome. Findings of the study overall: The study recognized that its TCR sequencing and HLA analysis covered a relatively small number of individuals.

This clonotype has a single count. As yet, its antigen is unknown. The CDR3 totals 15 residues. V lost 3 bases to trimming and J lost 8 bases; unmatched junction nucleotides: 11. CDR1 and CDR2 from the germline V gene are DFQATT and SNEGSKA (reference sequence). When the RNA was reverse transcribed, random hexamers were used with an input of roughly 0.5 to 1 ug. The immunoSEQ assay covered 54 Vbeta and 13 Jbeta segments for CDR3. A single record per CDR3 protein comes from TCRdb applying MiXCR to the immunoSEQ multiplex PCR reads. Found here are under 150,000 distinct CDR3 sequences, approximately 89% of them singletons; the top ten hold 0.24%.

The chain links TRBV20-1 to TRBJ2-2, with 8 bases aligning to TRBD2. The receptor was derived from a human donor with multiple sclerosis. The sample comprised CD8+ T cells from PBMCs. CDR3 coding DNA: TGCAGTGCTAGTTTAGGAGCGGGAGCATCGGGGGAGCTGTTTTTT. It yields the protein CSASLGAGASGELFF.